This T cell receptor beta chain was identified during a study of T cells in Graves' hyperthyroidism and ophthalmopathy. This clonotype has only a few counts. From RNA transcripts, TCR beta CDR3 regions were amplified. The HTBI set primed first-round TCR CDR3 RT-PCR. TCRdb processed the multiplex PCR reads anew with MiXCR; each CDR3 protein has one entry. The sample shows 550,000 to 600,000 distinct CDR3 sequences, just over 45% of them seen only once. The CDR3 runs 18 residues. V shed 2 bases and J shed 2 bases, with 21 bases lying between them. The germline gives CDR1 MNHEY, CDR2 SMNVEV (reference sequence).

This TCR came from an adult woman with Graves' disease, either hyperthyroidism or ophthalmopathy (not recorded which). The V and J genes are TRBV27 and TRBJ1-1; D perhaps matches TRBD1 (5 bases). Sequenced: peripheral blood or thyroid tissue (not recorded which). CDR3 region: CASSLRTAGGWSNTEAFF. The CDR3 bases are TGTGCCAGCAGTTTAAGGACTGCCGGGGGGTGGTCAAACACTGAAGCTTTCTTT.